This T cell receptor (beta chain) is drawn from a study of T cell responses to AZD1222 COVID-19 vaccine. Notes on the study in general: Repertoire sampling occurred only after the peak T cell response.

A note on this clone: The antigen remains unidentified.

The repertoire was sequenced with immunoSEQ multiplex PCR; TCRdb's copy has only in-frame clones and lacks some. In the table there are about 260,000 clones, approximately 93% of which are singletons. Germline V lookup: CDR1 LNHDA, CDR2 SQIVND (reference sequence). Losses at the gene ends were 3 bases for V and 0 bases for J; bases not matched to a gene: 8. This CDR3 has 17 amino acids. The chain joins TRBV19 to TRBJ1-3, with TRBD1 identical over 7 bases. This TCR came from an adult in good health. This specimen was peripheral blood, taken on day 0 of AZD1222 vaccination. The CDR3 DNA is TGTGCCAGTAGTATCTCGGACAGGCCGTACTCTGGAAACACCATATATTTT. This codes for CASSISDRPYSGNTIYF.